This T cell receptor (beta chain) was profiled in a study of blood T cell repertoires in COVID-19 (dated by TCRdb to the early 2020s). Background for the entire study: Samples from collaborators originated in the United States, Italy and Spain and spanned both the acute and convalescent phases of COVID-19. The material from the prospective study consisted of cDNA or gDNA derived from T cells, B-cell-depleted T cells, or PBMCs. Where available, HLA class I and class II types were obtained from metadata supplied by the sample provider rather than from assay-based typing. The repertoires were made available in a free public database intended to serve as a resource for research on the immune response to SARS-CoV-2. The samples were drawn from two sources: the first 160 participants of the ongoing ImmuneRACE study, and some 1,300 subjects contributed by 6 global collaborators. Nearly every sample came with metadata listing a de-identified subject ID, COVID-19 status, age in years and sex. The dataset comprised deeply sampled blood TCRbeta repertoires from subjects exposed to, actively infected with, or recovered from COVID-19.

The immunoSEQ Assay, a bias-controlled multiplex PCR, was used to amplify TCRbeta CDR3 regions from genomic DNA. Concerning the study's data processing: Nucleated cell counts per sample were estimated from amplification of reference gene primers within the assay. To quantify the absolute abundance of each unique TCRbeta CDR3 rearrangement, sequence reads were collapsed and filtered. For each sample, productive Simpson clonality was calculated as the square root of Simpson's diversity index over productive rearrangements. Held by TCRdb, this immuneACCESS table contains in-frame sequences only and omits some clones. Under half of the omission traces to an unresolved V gene where checked; the cause of the rest is unknown. Clone size and V and J calls were adopted from that table, with D and trimming inferred from the DNA. The sample table holds more than 450,000 clones, of which approximately 90% were seen once. Of the sample, under 0.85% falls within the top ten clones.

Enrolling through a virtual design, the prospective study's participants ranged in age from roughly 18 to 89 years and lived across 24 United States geographic areas. Cohort assignment in the prospective study relied on participant-reported clinical history from a screening survey and a study questionnaire. Recovered participants in ImmuneRACE Cohort 3 were defined as having two consecutive negative NP/OP PCR tests, clearance from a healthcare professional, or resolution of symptoms. In the prospective study, mobile phlebotomists collected whole blood, serum and a nasopharyngeal or oropharyngeal swab from each participant. Participants in the prospective study had the option to provide additional blood draws and questionnaires over a roughly two-month period. Blood samples from the prospective study were shipped frozen or at room temperature prior to DNA extraction. Deletion took 2 bases off V and 2 bases off J, with a span of 7 bases between the germline ends. The CDR1 and CDR2 encoded by the germline V gene are SGDLS and YYNGEE. The CDR3 runs 13 amino acids, cysteine and phenylalanine included. The CDR3 DNA has 39 bases and is translated from base 1.

About this clone itself: The specificity of this receptor is unknown. No much larger clonotype is one base removed from it; base qualities were not supplied.

Results the study describes overall, beyond this receptor: The amount of clinical and demographic metadata varied by source and participant and was provided uncurated.

The sequenced material came from PBMCs or T cells enriched from blood (not recorded which). In this chain, TRBV9 is recombined with TRBJ1-2; the D gene cannot be named for sure. This TCR was sampled from a woman between 18 and 29 years old who had recovered from COVID-19. The DNA is as follows: TGTGCCAGCAGCGTTGGGGAGAACTATGGCTACACCTTC. This gives the protein CASSVGENYGYTF.